Below, 5 T cell receptor beta chains from the same sample are listed, as sequenced in a study of cytomegalovirus exposure and HLA in healthy donors. The PCR contained 60 Vbeta and 13 Jbeta primers. Produced via immunoSEQ multiplex PCR; TCRdb's table is partial and in-frame only. This sample has roughly 67,000 clones, with around 80% found just once. The material sequenced was PBMCs. The source of these receptors is a woman in her twenties or thirties in good health and CMV-seronegative.

V usage is TRBV10-3 and J usage is TRBJ1-6; D gene uncertain. The CDR3 contains 14 residues. Deletions cut 4 bases from V and 8 bases from J, with 12 bases between. CDR1 and CDR2 (germline): ENHRY, SYGVKD. CDR3 bases: TGTGCCATCAGTGGGAGGATGAAAGATTCACCCCTCCACTTT. Amino acids: CAISGRMKDSPLHF.

This clone was counted a few times. The CDR3 DNA follows: TGTGCCAGCTCACCCGACAGCTCCAACTATGGCTACACCTTC. It is translated as CASSPDSSNYGYTF. V and J are TRBV18 and TRBJ1-2; TRBD1 is a possible D gene (5 bases). The germline CDR1 and CDR2 sequences are KGHSH and LQKENI. The CDR3 runs 14 residues. V dropped 3 bases and J dropped 2 bases, with 10 bases sitting between them.

The rearrangement uses TRBV6-5 and TRBJ1-2; no clear D. This CDR3 contains 15 residues. V was shortened by 5 bases and J by 4 bases, with 17 bases between the two germline ends. The V gene's germline CDR1 is MNHEY and CDR2 SVGAGI. For the CDR3, the DNA is TGTGCCAGCAGTCCGGGCAGAGCCGGAGGCTATGGCTACACCTTC. It encodes CASSPGRAGGYGYTF.

This rearrangement joins TRBV7-9 to TRBJ1-2, with 8 positions matching TRBD1. Germline V gene lookup returns CDR1 SEHNR and CDR2 FQNEAQ (reference sequence). Trimming at V came to 4 bases and at J to 0 bases, leaving 4 bases not matched to a gene. This CDR3 contains 15 residues. Here the CDR3 DNA reads TGTGCCAGCAGCTCACGGACAGGGTCTAACTATGGCTACACCTTC. This codes for CASSSRTGSNYGYTF.

The chain combines TRBV10-3 with TRBJ2-2, with 7 nucleotides matching TRBD1. CDR3 length: 17 residues. V trimming: 5 bases; J trimming: 4 bases; junction bases outside the gene matches: 13. The germline V gene encodes CDR1 ENHRY and CDR2 SYGVKD. CDR3 coding DNA: TGTGCCATCAGTTCTTCACAGGGGTGGGGCGTCACCGGGGAGCTGTTTTTT. It encodes CAISSSQGWGVTGELFF.